This TCR beta chain was captured by sequencing in a study of blood T cell repertoires in COVID-19. Membership in each cohort depended on participant-reported clinical history. This CDR3 is built from 15 residues. The V and J ends lost 3 bases and 2 bases, in that order; junction bases with no gene match: 5. Germline loops: CDR1 DFQATT, CDR2 SNEGSKA (reference sequence). TCRdb keeps only in-frame clones here, not all; method: immunoSEQ multiplex PCR. This sample has roughly 250,000 clones, with over 80% found just once. What was sequenced was PBMCs or T cells enriched from blood (not recorded which). The chain links TRBV20-1 to TRBJ2-3; 10 bases fit TRBD2. The sequence derives from a woman between 35 and 50 years old who had been exposed to COVID-19. The CDR3 DNA follows: TGCAGTGCTAGTCCGGGACTAGCGTCCACAGATACGCAGTATTTT. Translation: CSASPGLASTDTQYF.